These 2 T cell receptor beta chains were sequenced from one sample in a study of T cells in Graves' hyperthyroidism and ophthalmopathy. TCR beta CDR3 regions were amplified from RNA. The primer set for the first-round RT-PCR of the TCR CDR3 was HTBI. In TCRdb, the multiplex PCR reads were re-called with MiXCR into one record per CDR3 protein. The data contain 380,000 or so distinct CDR3 sequences, about 13% of them seen just once; the ten biggest clones take up less than 25%. Sequencing used blood. These receptors all come from a man aged 25 to 45 with Graves' hyperthyroidism that later progressed to Graves' ophthalmopathy.

This clonotype was seen many times. The chain uses TRBV6-1 and TRBJ1-2; D may be TRBD1 (6 bases). CDR1 is MNHNS and CDR2 is SASEGT in the germline V gene. This CDR3 is built from 14 residues. Trimming pared 1 base from V and 4 bases from J, leaving 10 bases between. The CDR3 nucleotides read TGTGCCAGCAGTGAAGAGACAGGCTCCTATGGCTACACCTTC. Protein: CASSEETGSYGYTF.

The chain joins TRBV27 to TRBJ2-7, with D possibly TRBD1 on 7 matching bases. V shed 6 bases and J shed 2 bases, with 14 bases lying between them. The CDR3 loop spans 14 amino acids. Germline CDR1 is MNHEY and CDR2 is SMNVEV (reference sequence). CDR3 bases: TGTGCCAGCAGGAATATCAGGGGGGCCTACGAGCAGTACTTC. This sequence encodes CASRNIRGAYEQYF.